This T cell receptor beta chain was recorded in a study of technical replicates of blood from a handful of donors. Clones were read by immunoSEQ multiplex PCR, and TCRdb kept only the in-frame ones, dropping some. The table lists under 85,000 clones, about 92% of them singletons. Sequenced material: T cells isolated from PBMCs. The receptor was derived from a human donor in good health.

The CDR3 sequence: CATSKTGHGIYGYTF. CDR3 DNA: TGTGCCACCAGCAAAACCGGACACGGCATCTATGGCTACACCTTC. The gene calls are TRBV15 and TRBJ1-2; TRBD1 is a possible D gene (5 bases). Trimming shortened V by 4 bases and J by 4 bases, and 16 bases separated the two germline ends. This CDR3 spans 15 amino acids. CDR1 LNHNV and CDR2 YYDKDF come from the germline V gene (reference sequence).